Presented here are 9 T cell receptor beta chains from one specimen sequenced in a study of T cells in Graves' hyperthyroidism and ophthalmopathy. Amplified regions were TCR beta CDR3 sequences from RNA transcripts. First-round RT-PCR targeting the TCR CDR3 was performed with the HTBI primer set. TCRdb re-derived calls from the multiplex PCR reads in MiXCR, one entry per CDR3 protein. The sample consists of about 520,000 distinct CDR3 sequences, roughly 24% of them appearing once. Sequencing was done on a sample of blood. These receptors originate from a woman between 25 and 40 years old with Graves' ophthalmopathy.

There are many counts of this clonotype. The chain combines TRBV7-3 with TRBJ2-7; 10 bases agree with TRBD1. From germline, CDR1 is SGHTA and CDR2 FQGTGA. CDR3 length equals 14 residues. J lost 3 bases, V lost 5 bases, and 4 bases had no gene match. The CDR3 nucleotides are TGTGCCAGCAGCCTGGGACAGGGGTACTACGAGCAGTACTTC. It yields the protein CASSLGQGYYEQYF.

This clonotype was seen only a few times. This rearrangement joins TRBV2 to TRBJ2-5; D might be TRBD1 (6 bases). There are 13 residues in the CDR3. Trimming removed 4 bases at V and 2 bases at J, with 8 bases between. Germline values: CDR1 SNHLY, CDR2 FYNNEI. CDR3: CASSVQGQETQYF. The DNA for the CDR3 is TGTGCCAGCAGTGTACAGGGACAAGAGACCCAGTACTTC.

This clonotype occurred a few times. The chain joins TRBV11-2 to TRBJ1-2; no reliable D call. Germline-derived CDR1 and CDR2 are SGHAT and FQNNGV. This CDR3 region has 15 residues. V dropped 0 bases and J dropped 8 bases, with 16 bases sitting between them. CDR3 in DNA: TGTGCCAGCAGCTTAGATCAGGAGCAATTTCGAGGCTACACCTTC. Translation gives CASSLDQEQFRGYTF.

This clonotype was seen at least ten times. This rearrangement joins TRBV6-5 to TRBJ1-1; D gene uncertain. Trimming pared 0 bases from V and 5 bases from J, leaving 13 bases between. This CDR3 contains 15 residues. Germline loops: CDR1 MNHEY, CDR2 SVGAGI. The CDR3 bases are TGTGCCAGCAGTTACTCGAATAGAGGGTTTACTGAAGCTTTCTTT. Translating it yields CASSYSNRGFTEAFF.

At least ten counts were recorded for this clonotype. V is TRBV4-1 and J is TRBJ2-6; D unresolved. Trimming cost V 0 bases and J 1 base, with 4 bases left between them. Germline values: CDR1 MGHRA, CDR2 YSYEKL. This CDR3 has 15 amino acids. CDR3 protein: CASSQDRSGANVLTF. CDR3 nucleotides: TGCGCCAGCAGCCAAGATCGATCTGGGGCCAACGTCCTGACTTTC.

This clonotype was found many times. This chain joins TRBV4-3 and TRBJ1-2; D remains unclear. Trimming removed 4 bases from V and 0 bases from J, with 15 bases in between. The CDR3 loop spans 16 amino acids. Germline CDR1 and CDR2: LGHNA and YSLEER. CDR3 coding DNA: TGCGCCAGCAGCCCTCCCTCTATCGAGCCTAACTATGGCTACACCTTC. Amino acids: CASSPPSIEPNYGYTF.

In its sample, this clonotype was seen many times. The CDR3 is CASVVSGHNQPQHF. CDR3 DNA sequence: TGTGCCAGCGTTGTTAGTGGGCATAATCAGCCCCAGCATTTT. The rearrangement links TRBV28 to TRBJ1-5; no reliable D call. The CDR3 has 14 residues. Germline loops: CDR1 MDHEN, CDR2 SYDVKM. Trimming took 8 bases from V and 4 from J, leaving 15 bases between them.

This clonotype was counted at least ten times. The DNA of the CDR3 is TGTGCCAGCAGTGCGGGGACAGGGAATTACGAGCAGTACTTC. Amino acid sequence: CASSAGTGNYEQYF. This rearrangement joins TRBV2 to TRBJ2-7; 9 nucleotides match TRBD1. The germline V gene has CDR1 SNHLY and CDR2 FYNNEI. This CDR3 region has 14 residues. J gave up 4 bases and V 4 bases, and 5 bases lay outside the gene matches. Complete variable domain (other parts from reference TRBV2 and TRBJ2-7): EPEVTQTPSHQVTQMGQEVILRCVPISNHLYFYWYRQILGQKVEFLVSFYNNEISEKSEIFDDQFSVERPDGSNFTLKIRSTKLEDSAMYFCASSAGTGNYEQYFGPGTRLTVT.

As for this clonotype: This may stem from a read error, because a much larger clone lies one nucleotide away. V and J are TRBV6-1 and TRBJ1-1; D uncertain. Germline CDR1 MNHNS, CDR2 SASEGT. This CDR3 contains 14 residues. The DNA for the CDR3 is TGTGCCAGCAGTGGATATGCGAATGAAGGTGAAGCTTGCTTT. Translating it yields CASSGYANEGEACF.